This entry lists 10 T cell receptor beta chains sequenced from one sample in a study of blood T cell repertoires in COVID-19. This table comes from immunoSEQ multiplex PCR, and its TCRdb copy is limited to in-frame clones, with some not included. In the table there are around 280,000 clones, roughly nine tenths of which are singletons. The sequenced sample consisted of peripheral blood. The receptors were sampled from a woman aged 50 to 60 who had recovered from COVID-19.

In nucleotides, the CDR3 is TGCGCCAGCAGCCAAGATCGCGAGGGAGTGAACACTGAAGCTTTCTTT. Protein sequence: CASSQDREGVNTEAFF. This chain links TRBV4-3 with TRBJ1-1, with D uncertain. V lost 0 bases and J lost 0, with 11 bases in between. The CDR3 is 16 residues long. CDR1 and CDR2 (germline): LGHNA, YSLEER.

The genes are TRBV29-1 and TRBJ1-1; tentative D call: TRBD1 (6 bases). Between the trimmed V and J ends, which lost 6 bases and 6 bases, there was a span of 11 bases. The germline V gene encodes CDR1 SQVTM and CDR2 ANQGSEA. This CDR3 has 11 amino acids. CDR3 nucleotide sequence: TGCAGCGTGGGAGGGGGTTCTGAAGCTTTCTTT. Translation gives CSVGGGSEAFF.

Here the CDR3 DNA reads TGTGCCAGTCGGGACAGGGGGAAAAAACTGTTTTTT. It codes for CASRDRGKKLFF. The chain combines TRBV6-6 with TRBJ1-4, with TRBD1 matching over 11 bases. V was clipped by 9 bases and J by 9 bases; unmatched bases: 3. This CDR3 comprises 12 residues. Germline CDR1 MNHNY, CDR2 SVGAGI (reference sequence).

The J gene is TRBJ2-3, the V gene TRBV6-5, with 7 bases fitting TRBD1. CDR1 MNHEY and CDR2 SVGAGI come from the germline V gene. This CDR3 has 15 residues. The V segment lost 1 base and the J segment 3 bases; nucleotides outside the gene matches: 4. CDR3 nucleotide sequence: TGTGCCAGCAGTTACTTACAGGGGCGTACAGATACGCAGTATTTT. Residues: CASSYLQGRTDTQYF.

The chain recombines TRBV9 with TRBJ2-1; 9 bases agree with TRBD2. Trimming at V came to 3 bases and at J to 5 bases, leaving 12 bases not matched to a gene. The germline gives CDR1 SGDLS, CDR2 YYNGEE. CDR3 length: 17 residues. CDR3 coding DNA: TGTGCCAGCAGCGCCCCGGAAGGTAGCGGGAGACACAATGAGCAGTTCTTC. Residues: CASSAPEGSGRHNEQFF.

The V gene is TRBV2, the J gene TRBJ1-5, with 10 bases that match TRBD1. There are 15 residues in the CDR3. Germline V gives CDR1 SNHLY, CDR2 FYNNEI. Trimming cost V 7 bases and J 4 bases; bases outside gene matches: 7. CDR3 sequence (DNA): TGTGCCAGCAACCAAGAGGGACAGGGGAATCAGCCCCAGCATTTT. The encoded protein is CASNQEGQGNQPQHF.

V usage is TRBV9 and J usage is TRBJ2-7; 9 bases align to TRBD1. J lost 6 bases, V lost 4 bases, and 11 bases had no gene match. Germline V gene lookup returns CDR1 SGDLS and CDR2 YYNGEE. The CDR3 spans 15 residues. CDR3 nucleotide sequence: TGTGCCAGCAGCTCCTCGGGACAGGGACCCCGCGAGCAGTACTTC. Its translation is CASSSSGQGPREQYF.

This chain connects TRBV12-3 or TRBV12-4 to TRBJ1-2, with D uncertain. V lost 6 bases to trimming and J lost 2 bases, with 10 bases between them. The CDR3 runs to 13 residues. CDR3 amino acids: CASSPSGNYGYTF. The CDR3 DNA is TGTGCCAGCAGCCCTTCAGGAAACTATGGCTACACCTTC.

This sequence joins TRBV5-4 and TRBJ1-2; D is unresolved. The V and J ends lost 3 bases and 5 bases respectively, with 11 bases between them. Germline CDR1 reads SGHNT; CDR2 reads YYREEE (reference sequence). The CDR3 is made up of 13 amino acids. The CDR3 region has the DNA TGTGCCAGCAGCTCGGCGGCCGGTTATGGCTACACCTTC. Protein product: CASSSAAGYGYTF.

V is TRBV5-1 and J is TRBJ2-7; a possible D gene is TRBD1 (6 bases). There are 13 residues in the CDR3. Germline V lookup: CDR1 SGHRS, CDR2 YFSETQ. V dropped 3 bases and J dropped 7 bases, with 14 bases sitting between them. CDR3 DNA: TGCGCCAGCAGCTCCACTCAGGGGATTGAGCAGTACTTC. Residues: CASSSTQGIEQYF.